Included here is one T cell receptor (beta chain) sequence, with context. Its cognate antigen is unknown. The CDR3 runs to 16 residues. The J segment lost 7 bases and the V segment lost 1 base, leaving 10 bases of the junction unmatched. CDR1 SGHTA and CDR2 FQGNSA come from the germline V gene. The source of the sample is a study of cytomegalovirus exposure and HLA in healthy donors. Use of 60 Vbeta and 13 Jbeta primers characterized the PCR. Produced via immunoSEQ multiplex PCR; TCRdb's table is partial and in-frame only. The sample has 75,000 to 95,000 clones; approximately 70% are singletons. Broader study findings: Most observed TCR sequences were rare, whereas some public TCRs were detected in many donors. In an earlier analysis, in several hundred donors, most V segments appeared productive either ~87% or ~30% of the time.

Source material: PBMCs. The rearrangement joins TRBV7-2 to TRBJ2-3, with 8 bases lining up with TRBD2. The source is a man aged 50-60 years in good health and CMV-seronegative. The CDR3: CASSLGAGLVFNTQYF. CDR3 bases: TGTGCCAGCAGCTTAGGAGCGGGACTAGTCTTCAATACGCAGTATTTT.